Presented here are 15 T cell receptor beta chains from one specimen sequenced in a study of CD8+ T cells in alopecia areata. Investigators isolated RNA and reverse transcribed it into cDNA to act as the sequencing template. TCRdb keeps only in-frame clones here, not all; method: immunoSEQ multiplex PCR. Here the sample spans roughly 140,000 clones, about two thirds being singletons. The sample taken for sequencing was CD8+ T cells sorted from blood. These receptors were obtained from a human donor in good health.

This chain connects TRBV9 to TRBJ2-5, with TRBD1 matching 8 bases. Germline CDR1 reads SGDLS; CDR2 reads YYNGEE. J lost 0 bases, V lost 4 bases, and 8 bases had no gene match. The CDR3 consists of 16 residues. CDR3 nucleotides: TGTGCCAGCAGCCCGCAGGGACAGGAGAACCAAGAGACCCAGTACTTC. Translated: CASSPQGQENQETQYF.

The J gene is TRBJ2-2, the V gene TRBV30; D is possibly TRBD2 (5 bases). Trimming stripped 4 bases from V and 7 bases from J, with 10 bases between. Germline V gene data show CDR1 as GTSNPN and CDR2 as SVGIG (reference sequence). The CDR3 spans 12 residues. The CDR3 nucleotides are TGTGCCTGGACCCGCGGGCGCGGGGAGCTGTTTTTT. Its protein is CAWTRGRGELFF.

This chain uses TRBV14 with TRBJ2-7; a possible D gene is TRBD1 (6 bases). The CDR3 is 13 residues long. Germline V gene data show CDR1 as SGHDN and CDR2 as FVKESK. V was clipped by 1 base and J by 3 bases, with 7 bases between them. CDR3 in DNA: TGTGCCAGCAGCCAAGGGACAGACTACGAGCAGTACTTC. Its protein product is CASSQGTDYEQYF.

This rearrangement joins TRBV5-8 to TRBJ1-1; the D is unclear. Germline CDR1 is SGHTS and CDR2 is YDEGEE. The ends were cut back, 0 bases at V and 2 bases at J, with 5 bases in the middle. The CDR3 runs to 13 residues. This CDR3 is CASSLVRNTEAFF. CDR3 DNA: TGTGCCAGCAGCTTGGTAAGAAACACTGAAGCTTTCTTT.

This sequence joins TRBV7-9 and TRBJ2-3; D possibly matches TRBD1 or TRBD2 (7 bases each). Trimming removed 8 bases at V and 3 bases at J, with 21 bases between. This CDR3 region has 16 residues. CDR1 and CDR2 (germline): SEHNR, FQNEAQ (reference sequence). The CDR3 bases are TGTGCCAGCTCCCAGGGGGGGGCTTGGCTTACAGATACGCAGTATTTT. It yields the protein CASSQGGAWLTDTQYF. The full variable domain, its missing parts supplied by reference TRBV7-9 and TRBJ2-3, is DTGVSQNPRHKITKRGQNVTFRCDPISEHNRLYWYRQTLGQGPEFLTYFQNEAQLEKSRLLSDRFSAERPKGSFSTLEIQRTEQGDSAMYLCASSQGGAWLTDTQYFGPGTRLTVL.

The chain recombines TRBV23-1 with TRBJ2-7; D gene uncertain. TRBV23-1 is recorded as an ORF, its role being uncertain. The CDR3 has 9 amino acids. The CDR3 DNA is TGCGCCAGCAGTCAATCGGGGTCGGTC. Its protein is CASSQSGSV.

The V and J genes are TRBV30 and TRBJ2-5, with 8 bases matching TRBD1. The V and J ends lost 3 bases and 5 bases, in that order; junction bases with no gene match: 5. The germline V gene has CDR1 GTSNPN and CDR2 SVGIG (reference sequence). The CDR3 consists of 13 residues. In nucleotides, the CDR3 is TGTGCCTGGAGGGGACAGGTCTACGAGACCCAGTACTTC. Protein: CAWRGQVYETQYF.

This clone was seen only once. At the DNA level, this CDR3 is encoded by other sequences in the same sample as well. The rearrangement joins TRBV5-1 to TRBJ2-7, with D hard to call. The germline CDR1 and CDR2 sequences are SGHRS and YFSETQ. The CDR3 totals 11 residues. V was cut by 0 bases and J by 6 bases, with 4 bases left in between. The CDR3 loop reads CASSLVGEQYF. CDR3 bases: TGCGCCAGCAGCTTGGTTGGCGAGCAGTACTTC.

CDR3 loop: CASSPLQDEQYF. The CDR3 coding sequence is TGTGCCAGCAGCCCCCTCCAGGACGAGCAGTACTTC. The V gene is TRBV14, the J gene TRBJ2-7; D is unclear. Between the trimmed V and J ends, which lost 4 bases and 5 bases, there was a span of 9 bases. Germline V gene lookup returns CDR1 SGHDN and CDR2 FVKESK. This CDR3 has 12 amino acids.

This chain links TRBV20-1 with TRBJ1-1, with D uncertain. Trimming took 5 bases from V and 5 from J, leaving 9 bases between them. The germline CDR1 and CDR2 sequences are DFQATT and SNEGSKA (reference sequence). The CDR3 length is 11 residues. Here the CDR3 reads CSAWAGTEAFF. The DNA of the CDR3 is TGCAGTGCTTGGGCCGGGACTGAAGCTTTCTTT.

The J gene is TRBJ2-1, the V gene TRBV15; TRBD2 is a possible D gene (6 bases). The length of the CDR3 is 13 residues. V dropped 3 bases and J dropped 10 bases, with 13 bases sitting between them. Looked up from germline, CDR1 is LNHNV and CDR2 is YYDKDF (reference sequence). CDR3 nucleotide sequence: TGTGCCACCAGCAGTGGGAGGACCGGCGAGCAGTTCTTC. This encodes CATSSGRTGEQFF.

This clone came up a few times. Other DNA sequences in this specimen translate into the identical CDR3. The chain recombines TRBV29-1 with TRBJ1-1, with D perhaps TRBD1 (6 bases). CDR3 size: 11 residues. Trimming took 6 bases from V and 1 from J, leaving 6 bases between them. CDR1 SQVTM and CDR2 ANQGSEA come from the germline V gene. In DNA, the CDR3 is TGCAGCGTACAGGGGAACACTGAAGCTTTCTTT. Residues: CSVQGNTEAFF.

Turning to this clone: The sample holds other DNA sequences that translate to the same CDR3. This chain connects TRBV7-9 to TRBJ2-3; D is undetermined. Trimming removed 1 base at V and 6 bases at J, with 5 bases between. CDR3 length equals 12 residues. The germline V gene encodes CDR1 SEHNR and CDR2 FQNEAQ (reference sequence). CDR3 in DNA: TGTGCCAGCAGCTTAGGCGAGGATACGCAGTATTTT. As protein: CASSLGEDTQYF. Full variable domain (outside the CDR3, taken from reference TRBV7-9 and TRBJ2-3): DTGVSQNPRHKITKRGQNVTFRCDPISEHNRLYWYRQTLGQGPEFLTYFQNEAQLEKSRLLSDRFSAERPKGSFSTLEIQRTEQGDSAMYLCASSLGEDTQYFGPGTRLTVL.

The chain has TRBV29-1 and TRBJ1-2, with no clear D. The V gene lost 3 bases and the J gene lost 5 bases, with 10 bases spanning the gap. Germline V gene sequence: CDR1 SQVTM, CDR2 ANQGSEA. This CDR3 has 12 residues. CDR3 in DNA: TGCAGCGTTGAGGAGTCAAATTATGGCTACACCTTC. Translated, it gives CSVEESNYGYTF.

The chain uses TRBV5-1 and TRBJ2-7, with 11 bases matching TRBD2. CDR3 length equals 13 residues. V gave up 5 bases and J gave up 3 bases; unmatched junction bases: 1. Germline V gene sequence: CDR1 SGHRS, CDR2 YFSETQ. DNA for the CDR3: TGCGCCAGCAGTGGGACTAGCGGCTACGAGCAGTACTTC. Protein sequence: CASSGTSGYEQYF. Variable domain in full (rest from reference TRBV5-1 and TRBJ2-7): KAGVTQTPRYLIKTRGQQVTLSCSPISGHRSVSWYQQTPGQGLQFLFEYFSETQRNKGNFPGRFSGRQFSNSRSEMNVSTLELGDSALYLCASSGTSGYEQYFGPGTRLTVT.